A single sample gave rise to the 31 T cell receptor beta chains below, sequenced in a study of cytomegalovirus exposure and HLA in healthy donors. The primer mix had 60 Vbeta and 13 Jbeta primers. Profiling relied on immunoSEQ multiplex PCR, and the TCRdb table lists in-frame clones only, not all of them. The sample lists nearly 110,000 clones, roughly four fifths occurring once. Source material: PBMCs. The receptors were sampled from a middle-aged man in good health and CMV-seronegative.

J is TRBJ1-5 and V is TRBV19, with D perhaps matching TRBD1 (5 bases). Germline V gene sequence: CDR1 LNHDA, CDR2 SQIVND (reference sequence). This CDR3 contains 13 residues. Between the trimmed V and J ends, which lost 5 bases and 4 bases, there was a span of 9 bases. CDR3 sequence: CASSRTLNQPQHF. The CDR3 nucleotides read TGTGCCAGTAGTCGGACACTAAATCAGCCCCAGCATTTT.

The chain employs TRBV7-9 and TRBJ1-1; no definite D call. Per germline, CDR1 SEHNR and CDR2 FQNEAQ (reference sequence). Trimming pared 6 bases from V and 7 bases from J, leaving 15 bases between. The CDR3 is 13 residues long. The CDR3 DNA reads as TGTGCCAGCAGACGAAACGGGGTGAGTGAAGCTTTCTTT. It is translated as CASRRNGVSEAFF. Combining the CDR3 with reference TRBV7-9 and TRBJ1-1 gives the whole variable domain DTGVSQNPRHKITKRGQNVTFRCDPISEHNRLYWYRQTLGQGPEFLTYFQNEAQLEKSRLLSDRFSAERPKGSFSTLEIQRTEQGDSAMYLCASRRNGVSEAFFGQGTRLTVV.

J is TRBJ2-2 and V is TRBV19; D possibly corresponds to TRBD1 (7 bases). The germline V gene encodes CDR1 LNHDA and CDR2 SQIVND (reference sequence). The CDR3 extends over 17 amino acids. Trimming removed 9 bases at V and 7 bases at J, with 27 bases between. CDR3 sequence (DNA): TGTGCCAGCTCGATCTCCAGGGGGACTTCCTACATCGGGGAGCTGTTTTTT. This encodes CASSISRGTSYIGELFF.

This clone was seen only a few times. The rearrangement links TRBV25-1 to TRBJ1-2; 8 bases are shared with TRBD1. Germline values: CDR1 MGHDK, CDR2 SYGVNS. The V segment lost 6 bases and the J segment 3 bases; nucleotides outside the gene matches: 9. This CDR3 is 15 amino acids long. The CDR3 loop is CASRVDRGGDYGYTF. The CDR3 bases are TGTGCCAGCAGGGTTGACAGGGGAGGAGACTATGGCTACACCTTC.

CDR3 DNA sequence: TGTGCCAGCAGAGCCCAGGGGGGAACGGCCACCGCAACTAATGAAAAACTGTTTTTT. Residues: CASRAQGGTATATNEKLFF. This sequence joins TRBV28 and TRBJ1-4, with 7 bases that match TRBD1. Germline V gene data show CDR1 as MDHEN and CDR2 as SYDVKM. The CDR3 spans 19 residues. The J segment lost 0 bases and the V segment lost 6 bases, leaving 16 bases of the junction unmatched. Using reference TRBV28 and TRBJ1-4 for the parts outside the CDR3, the full variable domain is DVKVTQSSRYLVKRTGEKVFLECVQDMDHENMFWYRQDPGLGLRLIYFSYDVKMKEKGDIPEGYSVSREKKERFSLILESASTNQTSMYLCASRAQGGTATATNEKLFFGSGTQLSVL.

This clone was picked up one time. The genes are TRBV6-5 and TRBJ2-5, with 12 positions matching TRBD1. The CDR3 consists of 15 residues. V lost 2 bases, J lost 11 bases, and 9 bases stayed unmatched. CDR1 and CDR2 from the germline V gene are MNHEY and SVGAGI. CDR3 sequence: CASSYMGQGASEQYF. The DNA for the CDR3 is TGTGCCAGCAGTTACATGGGACAGGGGGCGAGTGAGCAGTACTTC.

This clone appeared a few times. The J gene is TRBJ2-5, the V gene TRBV4-1; perhaps TRBD1 as D (6 bases). Germline V gene data show CDR1 as MGHRA and CDR2 as YSYEKL. Trimming removed 4 bases from V and 1 base from J, with 13 bases in between. This CDR3 is 15 amino acids long. CDR3 loop: CASSLTWTAQETQYF. For the CDR3, the DNA is TGCGCCAGCAGCCTCACGTGGACAGCCCAAGAGACCCAGTACTTC.

The chain combines TRBV5-1 with TRBJ2-3, with D unresolved. This CDR3 is 12 amino acids long. The ends were cut back, 4 bases at V and 5 bases at J, with 8 bases in the middle. Per the germline V gene, CDR1 is SGHRS and CDR2 is YFSETQ. CDR3 sequence (DNA): TGCGCCAGCAGCCTCAGTGAAGATACGCAGTATTTT. It translates to CASSLSEDTQYF. Complete variable domain (other parts from reference TRBV5-1 and TRBJ2-3): KAGVTQTPRYLIKTRGQQVTLSCSPISGHRSVSWYQQTPGQGLQFLFEYFSETQRNKGNFPGRFSGRQFSNSRSEMNVSTLELGDSALYLCASSLSEDTQYFGPGTRLTVL.

The rearrangement uses TRBV20-1 and TRBJ2-1; the D is unclear. Germline V gives CDR1 DFQATT, CDR2 SNEGSKA (reference sequence). This CDR3 is built from 10 residues. V lost 3 bases and J lost 5, with 2 bases in between. The CDR3 DNA reads as TGCAGTGCTAGTAACAATGAGCAGTTCTTC. The encoded protein is CSASNNEQFF.

The chain carries TRBV5-8 and TRBJ1-5; D unclear. The V end lost 4 bases, the J end lost 11 bases, and 10 bases lay between the germline ends. This CDR3 is built from 11 residues. CDR1 is SGHTS, CDR2 YDEGEE, per germline. For the CDR3, the DNA is TGTGCCAGCAGCCACCGACTAGCCCAGCATTTT. Translated, it gives CASSHRLAQHF.

The chain employs TRBV10-3 and TRBJ2-1; 8 bases align to TRBD1. The CDR3 is 15 residues long. Germline V CDR1 and CDR2: ENHRY, SYGVKD. With 6 bases clipped from V and 0 bases from J, the junction kept 4 bases outside the gene matches. The CDR3 DNA reads as TGTGCCATCAGAGGACAGGGAAACTCCTACAATGAGCAGTTCTTC. Protein sequence: CAIRGQGNSYNEQFF.

This clone was recorded once. The CDR3 DNA sequence: TGTGCCAGCAGTGGGGGCGGTCCCCTGGACGCGGATACGCAGTATTTT. Translating gives CASSGGGPLDADTQYF. J is TRBJ2-3 and V is TRBV6-6, with TRBD1 as a possible D gene (6 bases). The CDR3 totals 16 residues. CDR1 is MNHNY, CDR2 SVGAGI, per germline (reference sequence). With 5 bases removed from V and 6 bases from J, the gap between germline ends came to 21 bases.

This clone was detected once. The CDR3 DNA follows: TGTGCCAGCAGCTTAGCGGTGAATAGGGACAGTTATCAGCCCCAGCATTTT. This sequence encodes CASSLAVNRDSYQPQHF. This chain connects TRBV7-8 to TRBJ1-5, with 7 bases that match TRBD1. V lost 0 bases, J lost 5 bases, and 10 bases stayed unmatched. The length of the CDR3 is 17 residues. Germline CDR1 and CDR2: SGHVS and FQNEAQ.

There are a few counts of this clone. The chain joins TRBV19 to TRBJ1-6; 7 bases are a match to TRBD1. CDR1 LNHDA and CDR2 SQIVND come from the germline V gene (reference sequence). With 4 bases clipped from V and 12 bases from J, the junction kept 6 bases outside the gene matches. The CDR3 is 13 amino acids. CDR3 in DNA: TGTGCCAGTAGTAAAGACAGGGAAGGACCCCTCCACTTT. It codes for CASSKDREGPLHF.

The CDR3 bases are TGTGCCTGGACAGGGGGACTAGTGGATGAGCAGTTCTTC. It translates to CAWTGGLVDEQFF. V is TRBV30 and J is TRBJ2-1; TRBD2 is a possible D gene (8 bases). Germline loops: CDR1 GTSNPN, CDR2 SVGIG (reference sequence). CDR3 length: 13 residues. Between the trimmed V and J ends, which lost 4 bases and 8 bases, there was a span of 15 bases.

As for this clone: At one end the junction does not follow the germline gene, possibly because of a read error. The chain couples TRBV15 to TRBJ2-5; tentative D call: TRBD1 (5 bases). The CDR3 spans 15 residues. Per germline, CDR1 LNHNV and CDR2 YYDKDF (reference sequence). The CDR3 DNA follows: TGTGCCACCAGCTCTCGAATAGGGGCCCAAGAGACCCGGTACTTC. It specifies CATSSRIGAQETRYF.

The chain has TRBV6-1 and TRBJ1-4; TRBD1 might be the D (5 bases). The CDR3 has 13 amino acids. Germline assignment: CDR1 MNHNS and CDR2 SASEGT. V lost 2 bases and J 7 bases, leaving 8 bases between the germline ends. The chain's CDR3 is CASSEPGGEKLFF. The CDR3 DNA is TGTGCCAGCAGTGAACCCGGGGGTGAAAAACTGTTTTTT.

V gene TRBV2 combines with J gene TRBJ1-5; TRBD1 aligns across 12 bases. CDR1 is SNHLY, CDR2 FYNNEI, per germline. The CDR3 is made up of 15 amino acids. J lost 9 bases, V lost 6 bases, and 9 bases had no gene match. The CDR3 DNA reads as TGTGCCAGCAGAGGAGGAGGGACAGGGGGCCTGCCCCAGCATTTT. Amino acids: CASRGGGTGGLPQHF.

The J gene is TRBJ2-5, the V gene TRBV18; 10 nucleotides agree with TRBD2. Germline lookup yields CDR1 KGHSH and CDR2 LQKENI. V lost 3 bases, J lost 0 bases, and 1 base stayed unmatched. This CDR3 has 15 residues. CDR3 sequence: CASSPSGGNQETQYF. In DNA form, the CDR3 reads TGTGCCAGCTCACCTAGCGGGGGGAACCAAGAGACCCAGTACTTC.

The chain links TRBV21-1 to TRBJ1-1; the table's D call, TRBD1, has no DNA check behind it. TRBV21-1 corresponds to a pseudogene. The CDR3 is made up of 16 amino acids. The CDR3 protein is CATIKGVGGSVTEAFF. CDR3 nucleotides: TGTGCCACCATCAAAGGGGTAGGGGGCTCGGTCACTGAAGCTTTCTTT.

The V gene is TRBV11-2, the J gene TRBJ1-2; D perhaps matches TRBD1 (6 bases). V shed 0 bases and J shed 3 bases, with 11 bases lying between them. CDR1 is SGHAT and CDR2 is FQNNGV in the germline V gene. CDR3 length equals 15 residues. CDR3 sequence: CASSLDRRTDYGYTF. The CDR3 region has the DNA TGTGCCAGCAGCTTAGATCGGAGGACAGACTATGGCTACACCTTC.

The chain links TRBV6-1 to TRBJ1-1; no definite D call. This CDR3 region has 13 residues. Germline CDR1 is MNHNS and CDR2 is SASEGT. The V gene lost 1 base and the J gene lost 4 bases, with 7 bases spanning the gap. The CDR3: CASSEESLTEAFF. The CDR3 bases are TGTGCCAGCAGTGAAGAATCCCTCACTGAAGCTTTCTTT.

The chain joins TRBV25-1 to TRBJ1-1; 7 bases align to TRBD1. CDR3 length: 15 residues. CDR1 and CDR2 (germline): MGHDK, SYGVNS. V shed 1 base and J 1 base; nucleotides not matched to a gene: 3. CDR3: CASSESDRSNTEAFF. The CDR3, as DNA: TGTGCCAGCAGTGAATCGGACAGGTCGAACACTGAAGCTTTCTTT.

The J gene is TRBJ2-3, the V gene TRBV4-3, with D unresolved. The CDR3 is made up of 16 amino acids. Germline V CDR1 and CDR2: LGHNA, YSLEER. V was pared by 3 bases and J by 0 bases, with 13 bases between. In nucleotides, the CDR3 is TGCGCCAGCAGCCAGGCGTCTATGAGGAGCACAGATACGCAGTATTTT. This codes for CASSQASMRSTDTQYF.

The chain combines TRBV7-9 with TRBJ2-7; D is unresolved. Trimming shortened V by 1 base and J by 5 bases, and 6 bases separated the two germline ends. The CDR3 contains 12 residues. Germline assignment: CDR1 SEHNR and CDR2 FQNEAQ (reference sequence). DNA for the CDR3: TGTGCCAGCAGCTTAGAGAGGAACGAGCAGTACTTC. Its protein is CASSLERNEQYF.

This clone was counted once. The V and J genes are TRBV9 and TRBJ1-6, with D uncertain. CDR3 length equals 14 residues. Germline assignment: CDR1 SGDLS and CDR2 YYNGEE. V was cut by 0 bases and J by 9 bases, with 10 bases left in between. The CDR3 here is CASSVEGRGSPLHF. The CDR3 region has the DNA TGTGCCAGCAGCGTAGAAGGCCGAGGTTCACCCCTCCACTTT.

This rearrangement joins TRBV4-3 to TRBJ2-1; 7 bases are a match to TRBD2. With V trimmed by 0 bases and J by 4 bases, 6 bases remained unmatched. The CDR3 extends over 16 amino acids. Germline V gene sequence: CDR1 LGHNA, CDR2 YSLEER. CDR3 bases: TGCGCCAGCAGCCAAGAGCGCCTAGCGGCATACAATGAGCAGTTCTTC. Its translation is CASSQERLAAYNEQFF.

The chain employs TRBV6-1 and TRBJ1-3, with D hard to call. V lost 10 bases, J lost 8 bases, and 18 bases lay in between. Germline-derived CDR1 and CDR2 are MNHNS and SASEGT. The CDR3 has 13 residues. The CDR3 sequence is CATHSVLSDTIYF. CDR3 nucleotides: TGTGCCACACATTCCGTTTTAAGTGACACCATATATTTT.

This clone occurred once. V gene TRBV19 combines with J gene TRBJ2-7, with 7 bases lining up with TRBD1. The junction had 5 bases not matched to a gene; V was cut back by 9 bases and J by 3 bases. Germline V lookup: CDR1 LNHDA, CDR2 SQIVND (reference sequence). The CDR3 extends over 12 amino acids. The CDR3 sequence is CARQGTIYEQYV. In DNA form, the CDR3 reads TGTGCCAGACAGGGGACAATCTACGAGCAGTACGTC.

This clone has only a few counts. The V call is TRBV14, the J call TRBJ2-3; 7 nucleotides agree with TRBD2. The CDR3 is 13 residues long. V shed 5 bases and J 8 bases; nucleotides not matched to a gene: 7. Germline V lookup: CDR1 SGHDN, CDR2 FVKESK. As DNA, the CDR3 is TGTGCCAGCAGCGATACGGGACTAACTACGCAGTATTTT. Encoded protein: CASSDTGLTTQYF.

The chain employs TRBV9 and TRBJ2-5; possibly TRBD1 for D (5 bases). Trimming took off 0 bases at V and 4 bases at J, with 13 bases between the two ends. The CDR3 runs to 15 residues. Per the germline V gene, CDR1 is SGDLS and CDR2 is YYNGEE. This chain's CDR3 is CASSVVQGGAETQYF. CDR3 sequence (DNA): TGTGCCAGCAGCGTAGTCCAGGGTGGAGCAGAGACCCAGTACTTC. Filled out from reference TRBV9 and TRBJ2-5, the complete variable domain reads DSGVTQTPKHLITATGQRVTLRCSPRSGDLSVYWYQQSLDQGLQFLIQYYNGEERAKGNILERFSAQQFPDLHSELNLSSLELGDSALYFCASSVVQGGAETQYFGPGTRLLVL.